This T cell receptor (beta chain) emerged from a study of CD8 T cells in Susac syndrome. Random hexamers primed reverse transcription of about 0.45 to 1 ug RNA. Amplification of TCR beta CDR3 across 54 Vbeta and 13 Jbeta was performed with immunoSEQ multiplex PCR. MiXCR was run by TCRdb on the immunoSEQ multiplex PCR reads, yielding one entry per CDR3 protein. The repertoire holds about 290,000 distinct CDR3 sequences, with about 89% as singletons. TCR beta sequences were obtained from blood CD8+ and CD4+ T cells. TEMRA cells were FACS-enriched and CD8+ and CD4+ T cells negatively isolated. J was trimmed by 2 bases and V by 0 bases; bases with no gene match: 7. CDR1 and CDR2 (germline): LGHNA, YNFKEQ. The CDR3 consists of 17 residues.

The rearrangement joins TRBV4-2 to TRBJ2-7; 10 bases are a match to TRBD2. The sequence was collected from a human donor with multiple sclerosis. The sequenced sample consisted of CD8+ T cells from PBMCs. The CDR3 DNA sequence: TGTGCCAGCAGCCAAGATCCCCTAGCGGGAGAACCCTACGAGCAGTACTTC. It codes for CASSQDPLAGEPYEQYF.